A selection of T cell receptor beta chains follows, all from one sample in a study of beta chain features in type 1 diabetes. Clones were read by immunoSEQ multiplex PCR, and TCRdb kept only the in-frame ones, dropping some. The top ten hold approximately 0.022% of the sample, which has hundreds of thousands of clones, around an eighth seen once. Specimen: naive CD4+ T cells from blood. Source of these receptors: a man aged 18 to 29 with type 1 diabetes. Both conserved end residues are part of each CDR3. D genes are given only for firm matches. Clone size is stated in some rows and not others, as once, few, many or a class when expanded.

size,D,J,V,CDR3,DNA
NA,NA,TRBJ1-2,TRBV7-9,CASSFDSNYGYTF,TGTGCCAGCAGCTTCGACAGTAACTATGGCTACACCTTC
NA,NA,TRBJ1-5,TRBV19,CASSGASGNQPQHF,TGTGCCAGTAGTGGGGCTTCGGGCAATCAGCCCCAGCATTTT
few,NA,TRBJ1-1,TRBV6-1,CASSESPVNTEAFF,TGTGCCAGCAGTGAATCTCCGGTGAACACTGAAGCTTTCTTT
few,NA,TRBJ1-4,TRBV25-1,CASSDTLTGFNEKLFF,TGTGCCAGCAGTGATACTTTAACAGGGTTTAATGAAAAACTGTTTTTT
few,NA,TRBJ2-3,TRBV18,CASSDFNTDTQYF,TGTGCCAGCTCGGACTTCAACACAGATACGCAGTATTTT
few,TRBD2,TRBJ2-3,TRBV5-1,CASSALAGEDTQYF,TGCGCCAGCAGCGCACTAGCGGGGGAAGATACGCAGTATTTT
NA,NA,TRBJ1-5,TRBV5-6,CASSPSGGSQPQHF,TGTGCCAGCAGCCCCAGCGGGGGAAGTCAGCCCCAGCATTTT
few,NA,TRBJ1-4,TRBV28,CASSLREKLFF,TGTGCCAGCAGTTTAAGGGAAAAACTGTTTTTT
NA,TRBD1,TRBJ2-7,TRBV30,CAWSPTGDEQYF,TGTGCCTGGAGCCCGACAGGGGACGAGCAGTACTTC
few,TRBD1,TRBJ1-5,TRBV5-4,CASSVGTGPNQPQHF,TGTGCCAGCAGCGTCGGGACAGGTCCCAATCAGCCCCAGCATTTT
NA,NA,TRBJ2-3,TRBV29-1,CSVDRLVATDTQYF,TGCAGCGTTGATAGGCTAGTTGCCACAGATACGCAGTATTTT
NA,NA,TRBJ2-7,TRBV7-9,CASSLEYRTYEQYF,TGTGCCAGCAGCTTAGAGTACAGAACCTACGAGCAGTACTTC
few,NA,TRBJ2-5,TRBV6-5,CASSPVQETQYF,TGTGCCAGCAGCCCGGTACAAGAGACCCAGTACTTC
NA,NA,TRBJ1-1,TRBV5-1,CASSFNRMVTPRDTEAFF,TGCGCCAGCAGCTTTAACAGGATGGTTACGCCGAGGGACACTGAAGCTTTCTTT
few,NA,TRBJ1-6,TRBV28,CASRRPTTERGNSPLHF,TGTGCCAGCAGACGACCTACGACGGAACGAGGGAATTCACCCCTCCACTTT